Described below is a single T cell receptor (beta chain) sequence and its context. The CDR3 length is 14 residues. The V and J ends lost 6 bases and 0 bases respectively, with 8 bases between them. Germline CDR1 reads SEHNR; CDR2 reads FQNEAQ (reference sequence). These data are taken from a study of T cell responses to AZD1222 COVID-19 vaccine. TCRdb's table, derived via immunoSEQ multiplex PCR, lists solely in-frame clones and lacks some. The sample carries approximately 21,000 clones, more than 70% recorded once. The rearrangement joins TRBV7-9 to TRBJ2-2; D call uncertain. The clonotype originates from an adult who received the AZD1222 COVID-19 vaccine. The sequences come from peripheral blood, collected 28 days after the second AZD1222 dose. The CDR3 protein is CASSDFTNTGELFF. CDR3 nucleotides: TGTGCCAGCAGTGACTTTACGAACACCGGGGAGCTGTTTTTT.